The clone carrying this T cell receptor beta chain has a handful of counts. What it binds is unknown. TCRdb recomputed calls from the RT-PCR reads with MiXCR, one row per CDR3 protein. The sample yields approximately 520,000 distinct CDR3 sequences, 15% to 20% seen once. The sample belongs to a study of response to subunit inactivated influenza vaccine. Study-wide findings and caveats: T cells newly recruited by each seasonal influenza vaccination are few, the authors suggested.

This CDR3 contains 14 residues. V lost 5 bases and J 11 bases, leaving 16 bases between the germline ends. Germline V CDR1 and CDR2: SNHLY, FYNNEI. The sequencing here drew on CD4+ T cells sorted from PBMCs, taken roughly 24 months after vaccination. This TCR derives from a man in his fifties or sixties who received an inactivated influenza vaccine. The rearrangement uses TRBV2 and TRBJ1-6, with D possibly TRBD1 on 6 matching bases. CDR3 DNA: TGTGCCAGCAGTCTGGACAGCGTCGGTCCACCCCTCCACTTT. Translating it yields CASSLDSVGPPLHF.